The 12 T cell receptor beta chains listed next were all sequenced from one sample in a study of cytomegalovirus exposure and HLA in healthy donors. Primers included in the PCR were 60 Vbeta and 13 Jbeta primers. Generated by immunoSEQ multiplex PCR, the TCRdb table keeps only in-frame clones and is missing some. This sample has about 150,000 clones, with 60% to 85% found just once. Sequencing was done on a sample of PBMCs. These receptors were collected from a middle-aged woman in good health and CMV-seronegative.

The chain is built from TRBV7-2 and TRBJ1-5; D call uncertain. The V end lost 6 bases, the J end lost 1 base, and 10 bases lay between the germline ends. Per germline, CDR1 SGHTA and CDR2 FQGNSA. This CDR3 is 14 amino acids long. Here the CDR3 DNA reads TGTGCCAGCAGTTCCCAGGAAAGCAATCAGCCCCAGCATTTT. Its protein product is CASSSQESNQPQHF.

The J gene is TRBJ2-5, the V gene TRBV2, with TRBD1 identical over 7 bases. There are 14 residues in the CDR3. Germline V gene data show CDR1 as SNHLY and CDR2 as FYNNEI. V shed 8 bases, J shed 0 bases, and the junction held 6 bases outside the gene matches. This CDR3 reads CASAGTEYQETQYF. In DNA form, the CDR3 reads TGTGCCAGCGCCGGGACAGAATACCAAGAGACCCAGTACTTC.

V is TRBV11-3 and J is TRBJ1-5, with D uncertain. Trimming cost V 0 bases and J 4 bases, with 10 bases left between them. Germline CDR1 is SGHNT and CDR2 is YENEEA. The CDR3 runs 15 residues. CDR3 DNA: TGTGCCAGCAGCTTAGATGGTACTTATAATCAGCCCCAGCATTTT. Translation gives CASSLDGTYNQPQHF.

The chain recombines TRBV2 with TRBJ1-1, with D unclear. Germline V CDR1 and CDR2: SNHLY, FYNNEI. CDR3 length: 12 amino acids. V lost 5 bases, J lost 0 bases, and 4 bases lay in between. The CDR3 DNA reads TGTGCCAGCAGTTATTTGAACACTGAAGCTTTCTTT. It codes for CASSYLNTEAFF.

This clone has a single count. J is TRBJ2-5 and V is TRBV11-2; 7 nucleotides align to TRBD1. CDR1 SGHAT and CDR2 FQNNGV come from the germline V gene. V lost 5 bases, J lost 1 base, and 4 bases stayed unmatched. The CDR3 length is 14 residues. CDR3 loop: CASSPGTAQETQYF. The CDR3 DNA is TGTGCCAGCAGCCCGGGGACAGCCCAAGAGACCCAGTACTTC.

DNA of the CDR3: TGTGCCAGCAGTGAAATGGGTGGAGGGAACACTGAAGCTTTCTTT. Translating it yields CASSEMGGGNTEAFF. The chain employs TRBV2 and TRBJ1-1, with unresolved D. V was shortened by 2 bases and J by 1 base, with 11 bases between the two germline ends. Germline-derived CDR1 and CDR2 are SNHLY and FYNNEI. The CDR3 runs to 15 residues.

The rearrangement links TRBV25-1 to TRBJ1-2; possible D gene TRBD1, 6 bases. Germline V lookup: CDR1 MGHDK, CDR2 SYGVNS. The V gene lost 5 bases and the J gene lost 4 bases, with 17 bases spanning the gap. This CDR3 has 15 residues. This chain's CDR3 is CASSPRDTLSYGYTF. CDR3 coding DNA: TGTGCCAGCAGTCCCCGGGACACCTTGAGCTATGGCTACACCTTC.

The rearrangement joins TRBV6-1 to TRBJ1-5; maybe TRBD1 (6 bases). The V gene's germline CDR1 is MNHNS and CDR2 SASEGT. The CDR3 spans 15 residues. The V and J ends lost 2 bases and 4 bases respectively, with 12 bases between them. The CDR3 coding sequence is TGTGCCAGCAGTGAAACCCAGGGGCTGAATCAGCCCCAGCATTTT. Protein: CASSETQGLNQPQHF.

CDR3 in amino acids: CASSIRLRTSGVGETQYF. The CDR3 nucleotides read TGTGCCAGTAGTATTCGACTCAGGACTAGCGGGGTTGGAGAGACCCAGTACTTC. V gene TRBV19 combines with J gene TRBJ2-5; 12 bases are a match to TRBD2. The CDR3 runs to 18 residues. The germline CDR1 and CDR2 sequences are LNHDA and SQIVND (reference sequence). The V gene end was trimmed by 3 bases and the J gene end by 4 bases; junction bases not matched to a gene: 12.

The rearrangement links TRBV29-1 to TRBJ1-5; 10 bases are shared with TRBD1. CDR3 length equals 14 residues. The germline gives CDR1 SQVTM, CDR2 ANQGSEA. With V trimmed by 6 bases and J by 3 bases, 5 bases remained unmatched. For the CDR3, the DNA is TGCAGCGTCCGGGACAGGGGCTTCAATCAGCCCCAGCATTTT. Amino acid sequence: CSVRDRGFNQPQHF.

This chain connects TRBV19 to TRBJ2-3; no clear D gene. The CDR3 contains 14 residues. Germline loops: CDR1 LNHDA, CDR2 SQIVND (reference sequence). Trimming cost V 8 bases and J 2 bases, with 14 bases left between them. CDR3 loop: CASRRWSDTDTQYF. The CDR3 region has the DNA TGTGCCAGTCGTCGATGGAGCGACACAGATACGCAGTATTTT. Full variable domain (missing parts from reference TRBV19 and TRBJ2-3): DGGITQSPKYLFRKEGQNVTLSCEQNLNHDAMYWYRQDPGQGLRLIYYSQIVNDFQKGDIAEGYSVSREKKESFPLTVTSAQKNPTAFYLCASRRWSDTDTQYFGPGTRLTVL.

This clone was seen a handful of times. The CDR3 DNA follows: TGTGCCAGCAGTTTATACAGGGATAGGCACACTGAAGCTTTCTTT. Protein: CASSLYRDRHTEAFF. The gene calls are TRBV27 and TRBJ1-1; a possible D gene is TRBD1 (6 bases). The germline V gene encodes CDR1 MNHEY and CDR2 SMNVEV (reference sequence). There are 15 residues in the CDR3. The germline V and J ends were trimmed by 1 base and 3 bases, with 12 bases remaining between them.